The TCR beta chain described here comes from a study of blood T cell repertoires in COVID-19 (dated by TCRdb to 2020 to 2022). A note on the overall study: Samples covering the acute and convalescent phases of COVID-19 were provided by collaborators in the United States, Italy and Spain. The material from the prospective study consisted of cDNA or gDNA derived from T cells, B-cell-depleted T cells, or PBMCs. Deeply sampled blood TCRbeta repertoires from subjects exposed to, actively infected with, or recovered from COVID-19 were included in the dataset. The repertoires were released in a freely available public database meant as a resource for research on the immune response to SARS-CoV-2. The samples were drawn from two sources: the first 160 participants of the ongoing ImmuneRACE study, and fewer than 1,500 subjects contributed by 6 global collaborators. Sample metadata almost always included a de-identified subject ID, COVID-19 status, age in years and sex. HLA class I and class II types, where available, came from metadata supplied by the sample provider rather than from assay-based typing. The investigation overall reported the following: The amount of clinical and demographic metadata varied by source and participant and was provided uncurated.

TCRbeta CDR3 regions were amplified from genomic DNA using the immunoSEQ Assay, a bias-controlled multiplex PCR. The source study handled its data this way. Within the assay, amplification of reference gene primers was used to estimate how many nucleated cells each sample contained. To quantify the absolute abundance of each unique TCRbeta CDR3 rearrangement, sequence reads were collapsed and filtered. For each sample, productive Simpson clonality was calculated as the square root of Simpson's diversity index across productive rearrangements. The immuneACCESS repertoire file appears here via TCRdb, limited to in-frame rearrangements. These files lack a portion of the clones; in checked studies, under half of the deficit traces to unresolved V genes, and the cause of the others is not known. V and J calls and clone size are copied from that table; D and trimming were computed from the DNA. The sample profile shows fewer than 250,000 clones; around four fifths of them were found once. The ten top clones hold nearly 20% of the sample.

The germline V gene yields MNHEY for CDR1 and SVGEGT for CDR2. The CDR3 goes from the cysteine to the phenylalanine over 13 residues. Only CDR3 DNA is held: 39 bases, read in frame from base 1. V was cut back by 5 bases and J by 0 bases, leaving a gap of 5 bases between them. Collaborating institutions collected whole blood in K2EDTA tubes following their own protocols. For TCRbeta analysis, collaborators shipped samples as frozen whole blood, isolated PBMCs, or DNA extracted from either of those sample types. This clone was observed once. What antigen it recognizes has not been identified. No base-level quality is on record; no much larger clone is a single base apart.

The sequencing sample was made of peripheral blood. The sequence was collected from a man younger than 45 with active or convalescent COVID-19. The receptor chain draws on TRBV6-2 or TRBV6-3 and TRBJ2-1, with no D gene named confidently. The CDR3 region reads CASSPISYNEQFF. In nucleotides, the sequence is TGTGCCAGCAGTCCCATCTCCTACAATGAGCAGTTCTTC.